The 22 T cell receptor beta chains listed next were all sequenced from one sample in a study of CD8 T cells in ankylosing spondylitis. One entry per CDR3 protein results from TCRdb running MiXCR on the 5' RACE reads. Among 350,000 or so distinct CDR3 sequences, roughly 14% were seen once, and the ten largest hold about 1.1%. Sequencing was carried out using blood, either unsorted or a sorted T cell fraction (not recorded which). All receptors come from a male donor with ankylosing spondylitis or in good health (not recorded which).

V and J are TRBV6-1 and TRBJ2-7; the D is unclear. Trimming took 2 bases from V and 7 from J, leaving 15 bases between them. CDR3 length: 14 residues. The V gene's germline CDR1 is MNHNS and CDR2 SASEGT. CDR3 nucleotides: TGTGCCAGCAGTGAAATTCAGGCCTTGGGGGAGCAGTACTTC. This gives the protein CASSEIQALGEQYF.

The chain is built from TRBV5-1 and TRBJ2-1, with a possible D match to TRBD2 (6 bases). The CDR3 extends over 15 amino acids. V lost 0 bases, J lost 2 bases, and 9 bases lay in between. The germline V gene has CDR1 SGHRS and CDR2 YFSETQ. CDR3 region: CASSLGLVPYNEQFF. The CDR3 bases are TGCGCCAGCAGCTTGGGACTAGTCCCCTACAATGAGCAGTTCTTC.

J is TRBJ2-3 and V is TRBV7-2; 7 bases align to TRBD2. With 1 base clipped from V and 4 bases from J, the junction kept 11 bases outside the gene matches. Looked up from germline, CDR1 is SGHTA and CDR2 is FQGNSA. CDR3 length equals 17 residues. The CDR3 is CASSLGGGGRGSDTQYF. CDR3 sequence (DNA): TGTGCCAGCAGCTTAGGGGGCGGGGGTAGGGGCTCAGATACGCAGTATTTT. Together with reference TRBV7-2 and TRBJ2-3, the CDR3 gives the full variable domain: GAGVSQSPSNKVTEKGKDVELRCDPISGHTALYWYRQSLGQGLEFLIYFQGNSAPDKSGLPSDRFSAERTGGSVSTLTIQRTQQEDSAVYLCASSLGGGGRGSDTQYFGPGTRLTVL.

This clonotype was seen only a few times. CDR3 amino acids: CASSLVTVGKNTEAFF. CDR3 in DNA: TGTGCCAGCAGCTTAGTTACAGTAGGGAAGAACACTGAAGCTTTCTTT. The V call is TRBV7-9, the J call TRBJ1-1, with D hard to call. The CDR3 extends over 16 amino acids. V lost 1 base, J lost 1 base, and 13 bases lay in between. Per the germline V gene, CDR1 is SEHNR and CDR2 is FQNEAQ (reference sequence).

The chain recombines TRBV5-1 with TRBJ2-7, with D tentatively TRBD1 or TRBD2 (6 bases each). The CDR3 covers 16 residues. Trimming removed 1 base from V and 3 bases from J, with 17 bases in between. The germline V gene has CDR1 SGHRS and CDR2 YFSETQ. CDR3 DNA sequence: TGCGCCAGCAGCTTGTTGGTGTCGGGGGCAGGCTACGAGCAGTACTTC. Encoded protein: CASSLLVSGAGYEQYF.

This clonotype was picked up many times. The chain joins TRBV7-9 to TRBJ1-1; tentative D call: TRBD1 (5 bases). Germline CDR1 and CDR2: SEHNR and FQNEAQ (reference sequence). V was shortened by 2 bases and J by 0 bases, with 10 bases between the two germline ends. This CDR3 region has 15 residues. Here the CDR3 reads CASSLSRTMNTEAFF. The CDR3 nucleotides read TGTGCCAGCAGCTTAAGTAGGACAATGAACACTGAAGCTTTCTTT.

This clonotype occurred a few times. The chain joins TRBV12-3 or TRBV12-4 to TRBJ2-1, with TRBD2 identical over 14 bases. Trimming took 5 bases from V and 0 from J; bases not matched to a gene: 12. This CDR3 has 20 amino acids. Here the CDR3 DNA reads TGTGCCAGCAGTCTCGGAAGACTAGCGGGAGGGCAAATCTCCTACAATGAGCAGTTCTTC. Translating gives CASSLGRLAGGQISYNEQFF.

J is TRBJ1-2 and V is TRBV5-6; D is unclear. V was clipped by 6 bases and J by 3 bases, with 12 bases between them. The CDR3 extends over 13 amino acids. Germline assignment: CDR1 SGHDT and CDR2 YYEEEE. The CDR3 here is CASTMGGDYGYTF. In DNA form, the CDR3 reads TGTGCCAGCACCATGGGAGGCGACTATGGCTACACCTTC.

The rearrangement uses TRBV11-3 and TRBJ2-7, with 7 positions matching TRBD1. The CDR3 runs 15 residues. CDR1 SGHNT and CDR2 YENEEA come from the germline V gene. J lost 0 bases, V lost 1 base, and 3 bases had no gene match. CDR3 nucleotide sequence: TGTGCCAGCAGCTTAGTACAGGGGAGCTCCTACGAGCAGTACTTC. It yields the protein CASSLVQGSSYEQYF.

The V and J genes are TRBV7-2 and TRBJ1-4; perhaps TRBD1 as D (6 bases). The length of the CDR3 is 12 residues. V was trimmed by 5 bases and J by 9 bases, leaving 10 bases between them. The germline V gene has CDR1 SGHTA and CDR2 FQGNSA. The CDR3 here is CASSADRQKLFF. CDR3 nucleotide sequence: TGTGCCAGCAGCGCCGACAGGCAAAAACTGTTTTTT.

The genes are TRBV3-1 and TRBJ1-1; TRBD1 might be the D (6 bases). This CDR3 spans 16 amino acids. The germline gives CDR1 LGHDT, CDR2 YNNKEL (reference sequence). The V gene lost 4 bases and the J gene lost 4 bases, with 19 bases spanning the gap. The CDR3 nucleotides are TGTGCCAGCAGCCCTATGCTCGGTACAGGGCGCACTGAAGCTTTCTTT. This sequence encodes CASSPMLGTGRTEAFF.

In its sample, this clonotype was seen a few times. This chain joins TRBV20-1 and TRBJ1-1; no clear D. V shed 6 bases and J shed 2 bases, with 13 bases lying between them. CDR3 length: 13 amino acids. Germline CDR1 reads DFQATT; CDR2 reads SNEGSKA (reference sequence). The CDR3 coding sequence is TGCAGTGCCCAAGGGTGGGCTAACACTGAAGCTTTCTTT. This gives the protein CSAQGWANTEAFF.

This clonotype was observed many times. V is TRBV12-3 or TRBV12-4 and J is TRBJ2-1, with D unresolved. The CDR3 is made up of 12 amino acids. V lost 3 bases, J lost 4 bases, and 4 bases lay in between. The CDR3 DNA follows: TGTGCCAGCAGTTTGCCGTACAATGAGCAGTTCTTC. Its protein product is CASSLPYNEQFF.

This clonotype was counted ten times or more. The J gene is TRBJ1-2, the V gene TRBV11-2, with TRBD1 identical over 10 bases. V lost 4 bases and J lost 2; bases outside the gene matches: 4. The CDR3 runs 15 residues. Germline lookup yields CDR1 SGHAT and CDR2 FQNNGV. DNA of the CDR3: TGTGCCAGCAGCTCCACGACAGGGGGCAACTATGGCTACACCTTC. Its translation is CASSSTTGGNYGYTF. The entire variable domain, with the rest obtained from reference TRBV11-2 and TRBJ1-2, is as follows: EAGVAQSPRYKIIEKRQSVAFWCNPISGHATLYWYQQILGQGPKLLIQFQNNGVVDDSQLPKDRFSAERLKGVDSTLKIQPAKLEDSAVYLCASSSTTGGNYGYTFGSGTRLTVV.

This clonotype showed up just a few times. J is TRBJ1-6 and V is TRBV27; D is unresolved. CDR3 length: 16 residues. The V and J ends lost 3 bases and 0 bases respectively, with 9 bases between them. The germline gives CDR1 MNHEY, CDR2 SMNVEV (reference sequence). In nucleotides, the CDR3 is TGTGCCAGCAGTTTTATGCAGAGCTCCTATAATTCACCCCTCCACTTT. It codes for CASSFMQSSYNSPLHF.

The chain links TRBV2 to TRBJ2-3; D is unresolved. The CDR3 sequence is 13 residues long. Germline V gene lookup returns CDR1 SNHLY and CDR2 FYNNEI. Trimming took off 3 bases at V and 3 bases at J, with 7 bases between the two ends. The CDR3 DNA is TGTGCCAGCAGTGAGGCTCGGACAGATACGCAGTATTTT. Protein product: CASSEARTDTQYF. Variable domain in full (rest from reference TRBV2 and TRBJ2-3): EPEVTQTPSHQVTQMGQEVILRCVPISNHLYFYWYRQILGQKVEFLVSFYNNEISEKSEIFDDQFSVERPDGSNFTLKIRSTKLEDSAMYFCASSEARTDTQYFGPGTRLTVL.

The chain couples TRBV5-1 to TRBJ2-6; D is unresolved. V was cut by 6 bases and J by 0 bases, with 10 bases left in between. CDR1 and CDR2 (germline): SGHRS, YFSETQ. This CDR3 spans 15 amino acids. The CDR3 sequence: CASTAQISGANVLTF. The CDR3 nucleotides read TGCGCCAGCACCGCCCAGATCTCTGGGGCCAACGTCCTGACTTTC.

This clonotype has more than one count but fewer than ten. The chain uses TRBV12-3 or TRBV12-4 and TRBJ2-1; 8 bases map to TRBD2. The V and J ends lost 3 bases and 2 bases, in that order; junction bases with no gene match: 3. The CDR3 sequence is 15 residues long. CDR3 protein: CASSFQRGPYNEQFF. DNA for the CDR3: TGTGCCAGCAGTTTCCAGCGGGGGCCCTACAATGAGCAGTTCTTC.

This clonotype was observed a few times. J is TRBJ2-1 and V is TRBV7-8; D gene ambiguous. Germline lookup yields CDR1 SGHVS and CDR2 FQNEAQ. This CDR3 has 14 residues. Trimming stripped 5 bases from V and 6 bases from J, with 14 bases between. The CDR3 is CASSHNGRSNEQFF. The CDR3 region has the DNA TGTGCCAGCAGCCATAATGGGCGGTCCAATGAGCAGTTCTTC.

This chain connects TRBV29-1 to TRBJ2-7; D unresolved. The CDR3 runs to 12 residues. The germline gives CDR1 SQVTM, CDR2 ANQGSEA. V lost 4 bases and J 9 bases, leaving 16 bases between the germline ends. The chain's CDR3 is CSVVGLRSVQYF. The CDR3 DNA sequence: TGCAGCGTTGTGGGGTTGCGCTCAGTGCAGTACTTC.

The CDR3 DNA reads as TGTGCCAGCAGACCTGGGACTAGCGGAGTAGAGACCCAGTACTTC. Its translation: CASRPGTSGVETQYF. This sequence joins TRBV3-1 and TRBJ2-5; 11 bases agree with TRBD2. V lost 6 bases and J lost 4; bases outside the gene matches: 7. The length of the CDR3 is 15 residues. Germline CDR1 is LGHDT and CDR2 is YNNKEL (reference sequence).

The chain employs TRBV5-6 and TRBJ2-1, with D tentatively TRBD1 or TRBD2 (5 bases each). Per the germline V gene, CDR1 is SGHDT and CDR2 is YYEEEE. Trimming shortened V by 3 bases and J by 0 bases, and 10 bases separated the two germline ends. CDR3 length equals 15 residues. DNA of the CDR3: TGTGCCAGCAGCTGGGGACCGAGCTCCTACAATGAGCAGTTCTTC. Its translation: CASSWGPSSYNEQFF.